This T cell receptor (beta chain) was found in a study of blood T cell repertoires in COVID-19. Whole-study context: Italy, Spain and the United States were the sources of the convalescent and acute COVID-19 samples. T cells, B-cell-depleted T cells, or PBMCs provided the cDNA or gDNA that served as material.

Per germline, CDR1 LNHDA and CDR2 SQIVND (reference sequence). Trimming cost V 5 bases and J 4 bases; bases outside gene matches: 10. The CDR3 spans 16 residues. Original analysis: Counts of nucleated cells, estimated from reference gene primer amplification, were obtained. The protocol was immunoSEQ multiplex PCR, while the TCRdb copy is restricted to in-frame clones and leaves out a portion. V and J calls and clone size are those listed in that table; D and trimming were worked out from the DNA. The data hold some 290,000 clones, with approximately 87% observed a single time. The sample consisted of peripheral blood. This rearrangement joins TRBV19 to TRBJ2-1; 8 bases are shared with TRBD1. The sequence came from a man in his fifties or sixties who had recovered from COVID-19. For the CDR3, the DNA is TGTGCCAGTAGTCCCCGACAGGGGTCTGGGTACAATGAGCAGTTCTTC. The encoded protein is CASSPRQGSGYNEQFF.